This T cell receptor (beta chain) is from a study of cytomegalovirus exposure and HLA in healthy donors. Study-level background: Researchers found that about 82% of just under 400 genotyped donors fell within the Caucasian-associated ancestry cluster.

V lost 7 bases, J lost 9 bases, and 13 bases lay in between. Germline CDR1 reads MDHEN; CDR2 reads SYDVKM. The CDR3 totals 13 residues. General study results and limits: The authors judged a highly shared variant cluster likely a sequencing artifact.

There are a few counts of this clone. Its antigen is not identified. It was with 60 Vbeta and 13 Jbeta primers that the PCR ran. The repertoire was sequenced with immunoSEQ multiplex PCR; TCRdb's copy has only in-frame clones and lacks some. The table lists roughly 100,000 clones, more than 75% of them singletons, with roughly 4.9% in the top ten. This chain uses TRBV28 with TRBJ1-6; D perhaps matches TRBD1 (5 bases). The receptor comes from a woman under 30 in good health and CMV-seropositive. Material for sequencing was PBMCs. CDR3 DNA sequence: TGTGCCAGCATTGGGCAGGGCGCTTCACCCCTCCACTTT. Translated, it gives CASIGQGASPLHF.